The 9 T cell receptor beta chains given below trace back to one sample, sequenced in a study of Graves' ophthalmopathy and Graves' hyperthyroidism. Beta-chain TCR CDR3 regions were amplified from RNA transcripts. After a first-round RT-PCR with HTBI primers, a second-round multiplex PCR was run. TCRdb reprocessed the multiplex PCR reads via MiXCR and lists one record per CDR3 protein. The sample comprises some 1.1 million distinct CDR3 sequences, less than 45% of which are singletons, and around 10% rests with the top ten. Material for sequencing was peripheral blood or thyroid tissue (not recorded which). The receptors were gathered from an adult man with Graves' hyperthyroidism.

The CDR3 is CASRTHNYGYTF. The CDR3 nucleotides read TGTGCCAGCAGGACACACAACTATGGCTACACCTTC. The chain couples TRBV6-1 to TRBJ1-2; D is unclear. The CDR3 contains 12 residues. CDR1 MNHNS and CDR2 SASEGT come from the germline V gene. V lost 6 bases and J lost 2, with 7 bases in between.

The chain has TRBV4-3 and TRBJ1-6; tentative D call: TRBD1 (5 bases). With 5 bases removed from V and 0 bases from J, the gap between germline ends came to 11 bases. Per germline, CDR1 LGHNA and CDR2 YSLEER. The CDR3 is 16 amino acids. The CDR3 nucleotides read TGCGCCAGCAGCTACTGGGGGAGCTCCTATAATTCACCCCTCCACTTT. This encodes CASSYWGSSYNSPLHF.

The CDR3 nucleotides read TGTGCCAGCAGTGAATCCCGGACAGGGGTGTACGAGCAGTACTTC. Amino acids: CASSESRTGVYEQYF. V and J are TRBV2 and TRBJ2-7, with 9 bases aligning to TRBD1. The V segment lost 2 bases and the J segment 4 bases; nucleotides outside the gene matches: 6. The CDR3 is 15 amino acids. The V gene's germline CDR1 is SNHLY and CDR2 FYNNEI.

This clonotype was picked up a small number of times. This chain connects TRBV3-1 to TRBJ1-1, with a tentative D call TRBD1 (5 bases). Per germline, CDR1 LGHDT and CDR2 YNNKEL (reference sequence). V gave up 2 bases and J gave up 5 bases, with 18 bases separating them. The CDR3 has 16 residues. CDR3 bases: TGTGCCAGCAGCCAACTGGCGGTAGGGGACCTAACTGAAGCTTTCTTT. Amino acids: CASSQLAVGDLTEAFF.

This chain connects TRBV10-2 to TRBJ2-7; 13 bases map to TRBD2. After removal of 5 bases from V and 2 bases from J, the junction contained 9 bases not matched to a gene. Germline V gene lookup returns CDR1 WSHSY and CDR2 SAAADI. The CDR3 has 17 amino acids. The chain's CDR3 is CASSLLAGLAGAYEQYF. The CDR3 DNA sequence: TGCGCCAGCAGTCTCTTAGCCGGACTAGCGGGAGCCTACGAGCAGTACTTC.

The sample holds a few counts of this clonotype. This chain links TRBV13 with TRBJ2-5, with 9 bases fitting TRBD2. Looked up from germline, CDR1 is PRHDT and CDR2 is FYEKMQ (reference sequence). V gave up 5 bases and J gave up 5 bases; unmatched junction bases: 6. This CDR3 region has 14 residues. Here the CDR3 reads CASSDSGGWETQYF. The CDR3 DNA follows: TGTGCCAGCAGCGATAGCGGGGGTTGGGAGACCCAGTACTTC.

V is TRBV7-3 and J is TRBJ2-2, with D perhaps given as TRBD1 or TRBD2 (5 bases each). The germline CDR1 and CDR2 sequences are SGHTA and FQGTGA. The CDR3 is made up of 15 amino acids. Trimming removed 5 bases from V and 3 bases from J, with 13 bases in between. CDR3: CASSTSGRDTGELFF. CDR3 bases: TGTGCCAGCAGCACATCAGGGCGGGACACCGGGGAGCTGTTTTTT.

As regards this clonotype: An end of the junction differs from the germline gene, which may be a read error. This chain connects TRBV5-1 to TRBJ2-5; 9 nucleotides align to TRBD1. CDR3 length: 15 amino acids. CDR1 is SGHRS, CDR2 YFSETQ, per germline. The CDR3: CASSPGQGLQGTQYF. In DNA, the CDR3 is TGCGCCAGCAGCCCGGGACAGGGCCTTCAAGGGACCCAGTACTTC.

The DNA of the CDR3 is TGTGCCAGCAGCCGCAGACTAGCAAGTCTGGGGTACAATGAGCAGTTCTTC. This gives the protein CASSRRLASLGYNEQFF. The V gene is TRBV11-2, the J gene TRBJ2-1; TRBD2 matches at 7 bases. The CDR3 is made up of 17 amino acids. After removal of 5 bases from V and 4 bases from J, the junction contained 14 bases not matched to a gene. The germline CDR1 and CDR2 sequences are SGHAT and FQNNGV. Full variable domain (rest looked up from reference TRBV11-2 and TRBJ2-1): EAGVAQSPRYKIIEKRQSVAFWCNPISGHATLYWYQQILGQGPKLLIQFQNNGVVDDSQLPKDRFSAERLKGVDSTLKIQPAKLEDSAVYLCASSRRLASLGYNEQFFGPGTRLTVL.